A single T cell receptor (beta chain) is shown here with its context. Method: immunoSEQ multiplex PCR; TCRdb's copy keeps in-frame clones and lacks some. This table holds roughly 68,000 clones, approximately 79% found once. The data belong to a study of blood T cell repertoires in COVID-19. Germline V CDR1 and CDR2: SNHLY, FYNNEI. This CDR3 has 15 amino acids. V gave up 5 bases and J gave up 10 bases; unmatched junction bases: 13. The chain is built from TRBV2 and TRBJ2-1; 8 nucleotides line up with TRBD2. Sequencing used peripheral blood. The origin of this receptor is a woman in her forties or fifties with acute or convalescent COVID-19. CDR3 amino acids: CASSSSGSGIQEQFF. The CDR3 coding sequence is TGTGCCAGCAGTTCCAGCGGGAGTGGAATCCAGGAGCAGTTCTTC.